This entry lists 19 T cell receptor beta chains sequenced from one sample in a study of shared clonotypes between healthy human individuals. Produced via immunoSEQ multiplex PCR; TCRdb's table is partial and in-frame only. The repertoire includes hundreds of thousands of clones, about 80% of them detected once, and 1.5% to 2% sits in the top ten. The sequenced sample was memory CD4+ T cells sorted from blood. Sample subset: CD45RA-negative fraction. These receptors came from a woman under 40 in good health.

This clone appeared once. The gene calls are TRBV4-1 and TRBJ2-3; no clear D gene. This CDR3 comprises 19 residues. Germline CDR1 MGHRA, CDR2 YSYEKL. The V end was cut by 0 bases, the J end by 0 bases, with 19 bases between. CDR3 amino acids: CASSQDAVFAFLSTDTQYF. The CDR3 DNA follows: TGCGCCAGCAGCCAAGATGCGGTTTTTGCCTTCCTTAGCACAGATACGCAGTATTTT.

The CDR3 reads CASTLGTVGYGYTF. The CDR3 bases are TGCGCCAGCACCCTGGGGACGGTAGGCTATGGCTACACCTTC. The chain uses TRBV10-2 and TRBJ1-2; a possible D gene is TRBD1 (5 bases). The ends were cut back, 7 bases at V and 4 bases at J, with 16 bases in the middle. Germline values: CDR1 WSHSY, CDR2 SAAADI. CDR3 size: 14 residues.

The chain has TRBV15 and TRBJ2-6; no reliable D call. Trimming stripped 5 bases from V and 0 bases from J, with 11 bases between. Germline CDR1 is LNHNV and CDR2 is YYDKDF (reference sequence). The CDR3 has 16 residues. CDR3 sequence: CATSPHWGSGANVLTF. In DNA form, the CDR3 reads TGTGCCACCAGCCCACACTGGGGCTCTGGGGCCAACGTCCTGACTTTC.

The chain is built from TRBV6-1 and TRBJ2-5; D is perhaps TRBD1 or TRBD2 (5 bases each). V lost 8 bases to trimming and J lost 5 bases, with 12 bases between them. The germline V gene encodes CDR1 MNHNS and CDR2 SASEGT. The CDR3 consists of 12 residues. The CDR3 bases are TGTGCCAGCCTCCGGGGCGTCGAGACCCAGTACTTC. As protein: CASLRGVETQYF.

This rearrangement joins TRBV2 to TRBJ2-7; D is possibly TRBD1 (5 bases). V shed 6 bases and J shed 3 bases, with 9 bases lying between them. The CDR3 has 12 amino acids. The germline gives CDR1 SNHLY, CDR2 FYNNEI. The CDR3 protein is CASSQGLYEQYF. The CDR3 bases are TGTGCCAGCAGCCAGGGCCTCTACGAGCAGTACTTC.

The chain links TRBV7-8 to TRBJ1-2; 10 positions agree with TRBD1. The length of the CDR3 is 15 residues. J lost 7 bases, V lost 4 bases, and 9 bases had no gene match. Germline CDR1 SGHVS, CDR2 FQNEAQ. The CDR3 reads CASSSRQGAYAGYTF. The CDR3 DNA sequence: TGTGCCAGCAGCTCCCGACAGGGGGCGTATGCTGGCTACACCTTC.

In this sample, this clone turned up once. The J gene is TRBJ2-1, the V gene TRBV19; no reliable D call. CDR1 and CDR2 from the germline V gene are LNHDA and SQIVND (reference sequence). The CDR3 is made up of 12 amino acids. The ends were cut back, 2 bases at V and 6 bases at J, with 5 bases in the middle. CDR3 nucleotides: TGTGCCAGTAGTATAATAGGCAATGAGCAGTTCTTC. Translating gives CASSIIGNEQFF.

This chain links TRBV6-1 with TRBJ1-5; D unresolved. Trimming took off 4 bases at V and 4 bases at J, with 8 bases between the two ends. Germline CDR1 reads MNHNS; CDR2 reads SASEGT. CDR3 length: 13 amino acids. The CDR3 loop reads CASSGLRNQPQHF. In nucleotides, the CDR3 is TGTGCCAGCAGTGGACTGAGGAATCAGCCCCAGCATTTT.

The chain uses TRBV5-1 and TRBJ2-6, with D possibly matching TRBD1 (5 bases). CDR1 and CDR2 from the germline V gene are SGHRS and YFSETQ. Trimming removed 6 bases at V and 0 bases at J, with 10 bases between. The CDR3 contains 15 residues. This CDR3 reads CASNRTPSGANVLTF. As DNA, the CDR3 is TGCGCCAGCAATAGGACACCCTCTGGGGCCAACGTCCTGACTTTC.

In nucleotides, the CDR3 is TGTGCCAGCACCAGGGCTACCTACGAGCAGTACTTC. Encoded protein: CASTRATYEQYF. The chain links TRBV28 to TRBJ2-5; TRBD1 might be the D (5 bases). The DNA matches TRBJ2-7 better at its end, which makes the J call doubtful. The CDR3 extends over 12 amino acids. The germline CDR1 and CDR2 sequences are MDHEN and SYDVKM.

The V call is TRBV29-1, the J call TRBJ2-2; D ambiguous. Trimming left V 0 bases short and J 7 bases short, with 9 bases between. Germline assignment: CDR1 SQVTM and CDR2 ANQGSEA. CDR3 length: 13 residues. CDR3 in amino acids: CSVEDRVGGELFF. In nucleotides, the CDR3 is TGCAGCGTTGAAGATAGGGTGGGCGGGGAGCTGTTTTTT.

This chain connects TRBV4-1 to TRBJ2-2; 7 bases line up with TRBD1. CDR1 is MGHRA and CDR2 is YSYEKL in the germline V gene. The V and J ends lost 4 bases and 5 bases, in that order; junction bases with no gene match: 10. CDR3 length: 16 amino acids. This CDR3 is CASSRTGQFSTGELFF. As DNA, the CDR3 is TGCGCCAGCAGCCGAACGGGACAGTTCTCAACCGGGGAGCTGTTTTTT.

This clone was seen a handful of times. The CDR3: CASSLESHRLGGELFF. CDR3 DNA: TGTGCCAGCAGCTTAGAGTCCCACCGGCTAGGGGGGGAGCTGTTTTTT. V is TRBV7-2 and J is TRBJ2-2; D unclear. The CDR3 consists of 16 residues. Germline CDR1 is SGHTA and CDR2 is FQGNSA. V gave up 1 base and J gave up 8 bases, with 17 bases separating them. Looking up the rest from reference TRBV7-2 and TRBJ2-2 gives the full variable domain: GAGVSQSPSNKVTEKGKDVELRCDPISGHTALYWYRQSLGQGLEFLIYFQGNSAPDKSGLPSDRFSAERTGGSVSTLTIQRTQQEDSAVYLCASSLESHRLGGELFFGEGSRLTVL.

The chain uses TRBV14 and TRBJ1-3; D not certain. This CDR3 region has 15 residues. V was clipped by 2 bases and J by 0 bases, with 8 bases between them. The germline V gene encodes CDR1 SGHDN and CDR2 FVKESK. The CDR3 DNA follows: TGTGCCAGCAGCCAACAGGCTTACTCTGGAAACACCATATATTTT. Residues: CASSQQAYSGNTIYF.

The CDR3 loop is CASSLTAGLNTEAFF. Written as DNA, the CDR3 is TGTGCCAGCAGCTTGACAGCAGGTCTGAACACTGAAGCTTTCTTT. The chain carries TRBV5-4 and TRBJ1-1; no reliable D call. The CDR3 extends over 15 amino acids. V gave up 1 base and J gave up 0 bases, with 10 bases separating them. Germline V gives CDR1 SGHNT, CDR2 YYREEE (reference sequence).

This chain joins TRBV2 and TRBJ2-2; D might be TRBD1 or TRBD2, each matching 5 bases. The length of the CDR3 is 12 residues. Germline assignment: CDR1 SNHLY and CDR2 FYNNEI. Trimming left V 8 bases short and J 6 bases short, with 10 bases between. The CDR3: CASDVGAGELFF. The CDR3 DNA reads TGTGCCAGCGATGTGGGGGCCGGGGAGCTGTTTTTT.

This clone was observed at least ten times. The V call is TRBV28, the J call TRBJ2-5; D remains unclear. Germline values: CDR1 MDHEN, CDR2 SYDVKM. Trimming took 2 bases from V and 3 from J, leaving 4 bases between them. This CDR3 has 12 residues. In nucleotides, the CDR3 is TGTGCCAGCAGTTTAGGCGAAGAGACCCAGTACTTC. Its translation is CASSLGEETQYF.

This clone was counted between two and nine times. The rearrangement joins TRBV5-1 to TRBJ2-3; 7 bases are shared with TRBD2. V dropped 4 bases and J dropped 2; count of bases not matched to a gene: 10. This CDR3 contains 16 residues. From germline, CDR1 is SGHRS and CDR2 YFSETQ. The CDR3 nucleotides are TGCGCCAGCAGCCCCGCGGGGGAGGCCCTCACAGATACGCAGTATTTT. Translating gives CASSPAGEALTDTQYF.

The gene calls are TRBV28 and TRBJ2-7; D may be TRBD2 (5 bases). This CDR3 has 14 residues. V was shortened by 2 bases and J by 1 base, with 9 bases between the two germline ends. Germline assignment: CDR1 MDHEN and CDR2 SYDVKM. CDR3 region: CASSLVARSYEQYF. CDR3 nucleotides: TGTGCCAGCAGTTTAGTAGCGAGATCCTACGAGCAGTACTTC.